This TCR beta chain was sequenced in a study of cytomegalovirus exposure and HLA in healthy donors. Broader study findings: CMV serostatus alone was available as immune exposure information. TRBV6-2, TRBV6-3 and other indistinguishable V segments were excluded. Associated with cytomegalovirus, according to the listing, were 150 to 200 TCR beta chains.

The CDR3 sequence is 14 residues long. Trimming at V came to 4 bases and at J to 4 bases, leaving 5 bases not matched to a gene. Germline V gene sequence: CDR1 MDHEN, CDR2 SYDVKM. As regards this clone: Its antigen is unknown.

In the PCR, 60 Vbeta and 13 Jbeta primers were used. Original handling: Later reanalysis found 75 million to 100 million unique TCR beta chains, around 10 million of them shared. Profiled with immunoSEQ multiplex PCR; TCRdb holds only in-frame clones, not every one. That table gives V, J and clone size, and the DNA gave D and trimming. Found here are tens of thousands of clones; the top ten clones hold roughly 12%. The sequenced sample was PBMCs. The TCR comes from a young man in good health and CMV-seropositive. The chain is built from TRBV28 and TRBJ2-7; TRBD1 matches at 9 bases. CDR3 loop: CASSSYDRGYEQYF. Here the CDR3 DNA reads TGTGCCAGCAGTTCCTACGACAGGGGGTACGAGCAGTACTTC. Full variable domain (missing parts from reference TRBV28 and TRBJ2-7): DVKVTQSSRYLVKRTGEKVFLECVQDMDHENMFWYRQDPGLGLRLIYFSYDVKMKEKGDIPEGYSVSREKKERFSLILESASTNQTSMYLCASSSYDRGYEQYFGPGTRLTVT.